This TCR beta chain was recorded in a study of blood T cell repertoires in COVID-19. Study in general: T cells, B-cell-depleted T cells, or PBMCs supplied cDNA or gDNA.

As processed by the authors: The assay estimated nucleated cells by amplifying reference gene primers. Using immunoSEQ multiplex PCR, the repertoire was profiled, and TCRdb retains in-frame clones only, with some absent. V and J calls and clone size are those listed in that table; D and trimming were worked out from the DNA. The profile shows about 110,000 clones, around 88% of them singletons. This clone was observed a handful of times. The V end lost 4 bases, the J end lost 6 bases, and 13 bases lay between the germline ends. Germline V gene data show CDR1 as WNHNN and CDR2 as SYGVQD (reference sequence). The CDR3 length is 13 residues.

The chain is built from TRBV10-1 and TRBJ2-7, with D possibly matching TRBD2 (6 bases). Material for sequencing was peripheral blood. The TCR comes from a man in his fifties with active or convalescent COVID-19. The CDR3 loop is CASSVYGSGEQYF. The CDR3 coding sequence is TGCGCCAGCAGTGTGTACGGGAGTGGCGAGCAGTACTTC.